The clone carrying this T cell receptor beta chain showed up many times. Its antigen is not known. Time point described: newly diagnosed GD, antithyroid drugs for less than 3 months. From PBMCs, RNA was extracted and then used to make the TCR library. By American Thyroid Association guidelines, Graves' disease was diagnosed in the cohort. This record belongs to a study of regulatory T cells in long-lasting Graves disease. According to the study, TCR beta libraries were built with iRepertoire HTBI primers and CDR3-region Arm-PCR. MiXCR, run by TCRdb on the multiplex PCR reads, gives a single entry per CDR3 protein. This table holds about 320,000 distinct CDR3 sequences, roughly 18% found once. The length of the CDR3 is 13 residues. Germline CDR1 and CDR2: SGHVS and FNYEAQ. The junction had 4 bases not matched to a gene; V was cut back by 5 bases and J by 4 bases. Study-level results: Persistent disease samples used TRBV28, TRBJ1-2 and TRBJ2-5 preferentially.

The chain recombines TRBV7-6 with TRBJ1-1, with 7 bases aligning to TRBD1. Sequenced material: peripheral blood mononuclear cells (PBMCs), taken at new diagnosis, from a patient treated with antithyroid drugs. This TCR was sampled from a female donor with Graves disease. In nucleotides, the CDR3 is TGTGCCAGCAGCACCCAGGGGGGCACTGAAGCTTTCTTT. It is translated as CASSTQGGTEAFF.